This note documents a single TCR beta chain sequence. Sequencing used immunoSEQ multiplex PCR; TCRdb keeps in-frame clones, though not all of them. The table lists approximately 65,000 clones, around 86% of them singletons. This entry belongs to a study of technical replicates of blood from a handful of donors. The germline V gene encodes CDR1 MNHEY and CDR2 SVGAGI. This CDR3 has 15 residues. Between the trimmed V and J ends, which lost 6 bases and 0 bases, there was a span of 12 bases. The chain recombines TRBV6-5 with TRBJ1-5; tentative D call: TRBD1 (6 bases). Input material: PBMCs. The TCR was taken from a human donor in good health. Some clones in this sample may be carry-over from other donors' samples. The CDR3 reads CASSPSGASNQPQHF. Written as DNA, the CDR3 is TGTGCCAGCAGCCCCTCAGGGGCTAGCAATCAGCCCCAGCATTTT.